The following is a T cell receptor (beta chain) sequence with its context. What it binds is unknown. This specimen belongs to a study of T cell responses to AZD1222 COVID-19 vaccine. Study outcomes and limitations: Along spike, vaccine-associated CD4 TCRs were found throughout, with dominance at 160-218 and 743-854. There were mostly white British donors and more females than males, and clonal diversity was possibly underestimated. With two AZD1222 doses given, Spike-specific TCR breadth and depth both rose. Unmutated variant regions are reportedly targeted by nearly half of spike-specific TCRs.

The CDR3 has 17 amino acids. V lost 5 bases, J lost 8 bases, and 27 bases lay in between. Germline CDR1 is SEHNR and CDR2 is FQNEAQ (reference sequence). The table came from immunoSEQ multiplex PCR; TCRdb's copy has only in-frame clones and leaves some out. The sample has 95,000 to 100,000 clones, around 84% seen once. Here the sequenced sample was peripheral blood, taken 28 days after the second AZD1222 dose. The sequence was obtained from an adult who received the AZD1222 COVID-19 vaccine. The rearrangement joins TRBV7-9 to TRBJ1-2; D call uncertain. CDR3 coding DNA: TGTGCCAGCAGCCATTACCCAGCGGAGGAGCTACCGGTAGGCTACACCTTC. It translates to CASSHYPAEELPVGYTF.